This TCR beta chain was profiled in a study of blood T cell repertoires in COVID-19. Study overall: Both acute and convalescent COVID-19 samples were obtained from the United States, Italy and Spain. In each case, the material was cDNA or gDNA derived from T cells, B-cell-depleted T cells, or PBMCs.

The germline V gene has CDR1 SGHDT and CDR2 YYEEEE. The CDR3 totals 15 residues. V was cut by 4 bases and J by 5 bases, with 15 bases left in between. The authors' processing: Estimated nucleated cell counts came from reference gene primer amplification. Sequencing used immunoSEQ multiplex PCR; TCRdb keeps in-frame clones, though not all of them. D and trimming come from the DNA, and the V and J calls and clone size come from that table. The repertoire consists of approximately 120,000 clones, with 75% to 90% occurring once and the leading ten covering 6.6%. The TCR sequence derives from a woman between 50 and 59 years old with acute or convalescent COVID-19. Material for sequencing was peripheral blood. V and J are TRBV5-6 and TRBJ1-4; D is uncertain. The CDR3 region is CASSTRLQMNEKLFF. The CDR3 coding sequence is TGTGCCAGCAGCACTAGATTACAGATGAATGAAAAACTGTTTTTT.